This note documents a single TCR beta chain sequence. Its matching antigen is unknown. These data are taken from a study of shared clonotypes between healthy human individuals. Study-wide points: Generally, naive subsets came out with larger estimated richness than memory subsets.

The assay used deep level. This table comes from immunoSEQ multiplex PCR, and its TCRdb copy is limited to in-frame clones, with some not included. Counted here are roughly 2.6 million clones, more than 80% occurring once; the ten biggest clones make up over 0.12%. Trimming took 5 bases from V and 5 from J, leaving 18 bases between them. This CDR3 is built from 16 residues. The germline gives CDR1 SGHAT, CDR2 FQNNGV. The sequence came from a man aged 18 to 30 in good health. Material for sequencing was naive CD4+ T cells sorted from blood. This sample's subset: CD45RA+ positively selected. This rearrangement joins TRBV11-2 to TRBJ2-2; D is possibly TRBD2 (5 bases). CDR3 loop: CASSVAGRGGTGELFF. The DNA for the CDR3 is TGTGCCAGCAGCGTCGCTGGGAGAGGAGGTACCGGGGAGCTGTTTTTT.